This T cell receptor beta chain stems from a study of blood T cell repertoires in COVID-19. Study overall: There were acute and convalescent COVID-19 samples, and they came from the United States, Italy and Spain.

CDR3 length: 14 residues. The V gene's germline CDR1 is SGHTA and CDR2 FQGTGA. The V segment lost 4 bases and the J segment 7 bases; nucleotides outside the gene matches: 4. Clones were sequenced by immunoSEQ multiplex PCR, and TCRdb holds only the in-frame ones, with some missing. The sample shows roughly 200,000 clones, about 88% of them seen only once. This receptor was taken from a woman aged 25 to 39 who had recovered from COVID-19. The rearrangement uses TRBV7-3 and TRBJ2-1, with 10 nucleotides matching TRBD2. The sample consisted of PBMCs or T cells enriched from blood (not recorded which). The CDR3 nucleotides are TGTGCCAGCAGCTCCAGCGGGGGGGCAAATGAGCAGTTCTTC. Protein product: CASSSSGGANEQFF.